The T cell receptor (beta chain) described here comes from a study of blood T cell repertoires in COVID-19. Data came from immunoSEQ multiplex PCR; TCRdb stores just in-frame clones and leaves some out. The repertoire includes about 75,000 clones, approximately 86% of them detected once, and 5.5% to 7.5% sits in the top ten. The CDR3 consists of 15 residues. Germline trimming cut 4 bases from V and 9 bases from J; bases unmatched to any gene: 8. Germline-derived CDR1 and CDR2 are SGHRS and YFSETQ. This receptor was identified in an elderly man with COVID-19, enrolled during active disease. The sample was peripheral blood. This chain links TRBV5-1 with TRBJ2-1, with 12 bases fitting TRBD1. The CDR3 reads CASSRRDRGRGEQFF. CDR3 sequence (DNA): TGCGCCAGCAGCCGACGGGACAGGGGGCGCGGTGAGCAGTTCTTC.